The sequence of this T cell receptor beta chain was determined in a study of T cell responses to AZD1222 COVID-19 vaccine. The study, taken as a whole, reports: A rise in Spike-specific TCR breadth and depth followed two AZD1222 doses.

The CDR3 covers 14 residues. Germline assignment: CDR1 LNHDA and CDR2 SQIVND (reference sequence). The V and J ends lost 6 bases and 1 base respectively, with 12 bases between them. Note on this clone: Its target is unknown.

The table came from immunoSEQ multiplex PCR; TCRdb's copy has only in-frame clones and leaves some out. The data contain 90,000 to 150,000 clones, more than 85% of them singletons. This TCR was sampled from an adult in good health. Sample: peripheral blood, taken on day 0 of AZD1222 vaccination. V and J are TRBV19 and TRBJ1-1; possibly TRBD1 for D (6 bases). CDR3 region: CASSVPGQNTEAFF. In nucleotides, the CDR3 is TGTGCCAGTAGCGTCCCGGGACAGAACACTGAAGCTTTCTTT.